This T cell receptor (beta chain) was sequenced in a study of blood T cell repertoires in COVID-19. For the study at large: Samples of COVID-19 (acute and convalescent) were obtained from the United States, Italy and Spain. The cDNA or gDNA used as material had been derived from T cells, B-cell-depleted T cells, or PBMCs.

Germline loops: CDR1 SGHTA, CDR2 FQGNSA. The trim removed 7 bases at V and 4 bases at J, leaving 6 bases unmatched. This CDR3 comprises 13 residues. As originally analysed: Quantification of nucleated cells was approximated via reference gene primer amplification. TCRdb's table, derived via immunoSEQ multiplex PCR, lists solely in-frame clones and lacks some. The V and J calls and clone size were taken over from that table, and D and trimming were inferred from the DNA. The sample holds over 120,000 clones, around 86% seen once. The source material was peripheral blood. The receptor was isolated from a human donor in a cohort sampled during active COVID-19. This chain uses TRBV7-2 with TRBJ2-5; TRBD2 matches at 7 bases. The CDR3 spells CASIWGGGETQYF. The CDR3 bases are TGTGCCAGCATCTGGGGGGGAGGAGAGACCCAGTACTTC.